The TCR beta chain described here comes from a study of shared clonotypes between healthy human individuals. Study results and caveats: Clonotypes shared by all four donors outscored non-shared clonotypes in generation probability.

For this clone: Its target is not known.

Repertoires were generated with immunoSEQ multiplex PCR, while TCRdb's copy carries only in-frame clones and drops some. The repertoire holds roughly 300,000 clones, with less than 75% as singletons. With 5 bases clipped from V and 6 bases from J, the junction kept 3 bases outside the gene matches. The CDR3 runs 15 residues. Germline lookup yields CDR1 MGHDK and CDR2 SYGVNS. Sequencing used memory CD4+ T cells sorted from blood. Subset denoted: CD45RA-negative fraction. The origin of this receptor is a young man in good health. The rearrangement joins TRBV25-1 to TRBJ2-2; 13 bases are shared with TRBD2. CDR3 sequence: CASSKLAGGPGELFF. DNA for the CDR3: TGTGCCAGCAGTAAACTAGCGGGAGGGCCCGGGGAGCTGTTTTTT.